Listed below are T cell receptor beta chains from one sample, sequenced in a study of T cells in Graves' hyperthyroidism and ophthalmopathy. TCRdb reanalysed the multiplex PCR reads using MiXCR and keeps one entry per CDR3 protein. The sample consists of approximately 570,000 distinct CDR3 sequences, 15% to 20% of them appearing once. The sample taken for sequencing was blood. All receptors derive from a man aged 40-49 years with Graves' ophthalmopathy. Both conserved end residues are part of each CDR3. D genes are given only for firm matches. Clone size, where shown, is once, few, many, or a class for clones that have expanded.

CDR3nt: TGCAGCGTTGGGCCAGGGGGCTCGGGGGGAAACACCATATATTTT; CDR3aa: CSVGPGGSGGNTIYF; v_gene: TRBV29-1; abundance: few; j_gene: TRBJ1-3; d_gene: TRBD1
CDR3nt: TGCAGTGCTACCCAGACTAGCGGGGCTAGCTCCTACGAGCAGTACTTC; CDR3aa: CSATQTSGASSYEQYF; v_gene: TRBV20-1; abundance: many; j_gene: TRBJ2-7; d_gene: TRBD2
CDR3nt: TGTGCCATCAGAAGAGGGGACCAAAGCTCCTACGAGCAGTACTTC; CDR3aa: CAIRRGDQSSYEQYF; v_gene: TRBV10-3; abundance: NA; j_gene: TRBJ2-7; d_gene: NA
CDR3nt: TGTGCCAGCAGCCGTACAGGGGAGGCGAACTATGGCTACACCTTC; CDR3aa: CASSRTGEANYGYTF; v_gene: TRBV3-1; abundance: many; j_gene: TRBJ1-2; d_gene: TRBD1
CDR3nt: TGTGCCTGGAGTGACAGGTTACCGAACACCGGGGAGCTGTTTTTT; CDR3aa: CAWSDRLPNTGELFF; v_gene: TRBV30; abundance: NA; j_gene: TRBJ2-2; d_gene: NA
CDR3nt: TGCAGTGCTAGAGCGACAGGGGGAGCCTCCTACGAGCAGTACTTC; CDR3aa: CSARATGGASYEQYF; v_gene: TRBV20-1; abundance: few; j_gene: TRBJ2-7; d_gene: TRBD1
CDR3nt: TGCAGTGCTAGCGGCCCAGGGAATGAAAAACTGTTTTTT; CDR3aa: CSASGPGNEKLFF; v_gene: TRBV20-1; abundance: few; j_gene: TRBJ1-4; d_gene: NA
CDR3nt: TGTGCCAGTAGTCCCCGGGACAGGGTTAAGCAGCAGTACTTC; CDR3aa: CASSPRDRVKQQYF; v_gene: TRBV19; abundance: few; j_gene: TRBJ2-7; d_gene: TRBD1
CDR3nt: TGTGCCAGTGCTCGGGACGTACGCAAAAACATTCAGTACTTC; CDR3aa: CASARDVRKNIQYF; v_gene: TRBV6-1; abundance: NA; j_gene: TRBJ2-4; d_gene: NA
CDR3nt: TGCGCCAGCACGTCACGGGGGACTACCAGCACAGATACGCAGTATTTT; CDR3aa: CASTSRGTTSTDTQYF; v_gene: TRBV5-1; abundance: many; j_gene: TRBJ2-3; d_gene: TRBD2
CDR3nt: TGTGCCAGTAGTGGTATAGAGGGCACACAGCCCCAGCATTTT; CDR3aa: CASSGIEGTQPQHF; v_gene: TRBV19; abundance: many; j_gene: TRBJ1-5; d_gene: NA
CDR3nt: TGTGCCAGCAGTAGAGGCGGACGGAGCTCTGGAAACACCATATATTTT; CDR3aa: CASSRGGRSSGNTIYF; v_gene: TRBV6-1; abundance: NA; j_gene: TRBJ1-3; d_gene: NA
CDR3nt: TGTGCCAGCAGCGCCACGCTACCGGGTCGTGGGACAGATACGCAGTATTTT; CDR3aa: CASSATLPGRGTDTQYF; v_gene: TRBV9; abundance: NA; j_gene: TRBJ2-3; d_gene: NA
CDR3nt: TGTGCCAGCAGCGTCGACAGGGACGGAGATACGCAGTATTTT; CDR3aa: CASSVDRDGDTQYF; v_gene: TRBV7-8; abundance: many; j_gene: TRBJ2-3; d_gene: TRBD1
CDR3nt: TGTGCCAGCAGTCTCGACAGGGATACCGGCTACACCTTC; CDR3aa: CASSLDRDTGYTF; v_gene: TRBV6-2/TRBV6-3; abundance: NA; j_gene: TRBJ1-2; d_gene: TRBD1
CDR3nt: TGTGCCAGCAGTTTATTCGGGGAAGGCGAGCAGTACTTC; CDR3aa: CASSLFGEGEQYF; v_gene: TRBV27; abundance: many; j_gene: TRBJ2-7; d_gene: NA
CDR3nt: TGTGCCAGCAGTGAAGGGTCCGTAGCCAAAAACATTCAGTACTTC; CDR3aa: CASSEGSVAKNIQYF; v_gene: TRBV6-1; abundance: NA; j_gene: TRBJ2-4; d_gene: NA
CDR3nt: TGTGCCAGCACCCAAGGGGGGGGAGGGATCGGCTACACCTTC; CDR3aa: CASTQGGGGIGYTF; v_gene: TRBV2; abundance: NA; j_gene: TRBJ1-2; d_gene: NA
CDR3nt: TGTGCCAGCAGTGCATTAGCGGAGAAGTACCAAGAGACCCAGTACTTC; CDR3aa: CASSALAEKYQETQYF; v_gene: TRBV28; abundance: NA; j_gene: TRBJ2-5; d_gene: NA
CDR3nt: TGTGCCAGCAGCCCCCTAAAAGGAAATACTGAAGCTTTCTTT; CDR3aa: CASSPLKGNTEAFF; v_gene: TRBV6-1; abundance: NA; j_gene: TRBJ1-1; d_gene: NA
CDR3nt: TGTGCCAGCAGTTATGGGACTAGCGGGATCTATGAGCAGTTCTTC; CDR3aa: CASSYGTSGIYEQFF; v_gene: TRBV6-1; abundance: NA; j_gene: TRBJ2-1; d_gene: TRBD2
CDR3nt: TGTGCCAGCAGTTACTCGGGAGGACACAGCTCCTATAATTCACCCCTCCACTTT; CDR3aa: CASSYSGGHSSYNSPLHF; v_gene: TRBV6-6; abundance: NA; j_gene: TRBJ1-6; d_gene: NA